There are many counts of the clone carrying this TCR beta chain. Its antigen remains unknown. The data were taken from a study of CD8 T cells in ankylosing spondylitis. Regarding the study as a whole: Among TCR beta sequences, a motif of eight highly homologous variants appeared characteristic of ankylosing spondylitis blood. Several of the motif variants were reported before in synovial fluid and blood from reactive arthritis. Relatively scarce in peripheral blood, disease-linked clones were CD8+.

Each CDR3 protein is one row after TCRdb ran MiXCR on the 5' RACE reads. The table records around 250,000 distinct CDR3 sequences, around 11% of them present only once. The clonotype comes from a male donor with ankylosing spondylitis or in good health (not recorded which). Sequencing input: blood, either unsorted or a sorted T cell fraction (not recorded which).

The CDR3 coding sequence is TGCAGTGCTAGCAAGACAGGGATCGAAGAGACCCAGTACTTC. Translated: CSASKTGIEETQYF. V and J are TRBV20-1 and TRBJ2-5; 7 bases fit TRBD1. Germline CDR1 DFQATT, CDR2 SNEGSKA (reference sequence). V was pared by 3 bases and J by 3 bases, with 7 bases of the junction left unmatched. The CDR3 totals 14 residues.